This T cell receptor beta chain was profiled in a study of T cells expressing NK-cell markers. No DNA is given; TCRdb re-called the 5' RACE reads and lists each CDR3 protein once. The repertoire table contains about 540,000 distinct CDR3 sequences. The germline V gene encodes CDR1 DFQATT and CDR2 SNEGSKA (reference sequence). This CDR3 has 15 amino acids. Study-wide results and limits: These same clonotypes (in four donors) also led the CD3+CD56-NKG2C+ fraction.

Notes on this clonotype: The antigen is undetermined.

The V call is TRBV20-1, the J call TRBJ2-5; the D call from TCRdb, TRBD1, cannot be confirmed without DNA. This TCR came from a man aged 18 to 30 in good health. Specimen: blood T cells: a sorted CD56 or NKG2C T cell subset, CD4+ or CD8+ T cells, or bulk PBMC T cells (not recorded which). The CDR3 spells CSARDGTKAPGAQYF.